This T cell receptor beta chain originates from a study of T-cell memory formation after mild COVID-19. Study details: Each donor largely had its own TCR clusters. Overall study findings and caveats: The appearance of some responding clones in pre-infection memory suggested that cross-reactive memory joined.

This CDR3 comprises 14 residues. The germline V gene encodes CDR1 SGHTA and CDR2 FQGNSA. Deletions cut 3 bases from V and 0 bases from J, with 7 bases between. For this clonotype: Its target is unknown.

TCRdb used MiXCR to reprocess the 5' RACE reads, holding one entry per CDR3 protein. The repertoire holds 65,000 to 95,000 distinct CDR3 sequences, more than 10% seen once, with less than 45% in the top ten. The sequence came from a man younger than 35 who had mild COVID-19 (a few samples of this study predate the infection). Cell type and time point are not known. This sequence joins TRBV7-2 and TRBJ2-3, with D unresolved. The sample consisted of PBMCs or a T cell subset sorted from them (not recorded which). The CDR3 region is CASSFPTSTDTQYF. The CDR3 DNA follows: TGTGCCAGCAGCTTCCCGACTAGCACAGATACGCAGTATTTT.